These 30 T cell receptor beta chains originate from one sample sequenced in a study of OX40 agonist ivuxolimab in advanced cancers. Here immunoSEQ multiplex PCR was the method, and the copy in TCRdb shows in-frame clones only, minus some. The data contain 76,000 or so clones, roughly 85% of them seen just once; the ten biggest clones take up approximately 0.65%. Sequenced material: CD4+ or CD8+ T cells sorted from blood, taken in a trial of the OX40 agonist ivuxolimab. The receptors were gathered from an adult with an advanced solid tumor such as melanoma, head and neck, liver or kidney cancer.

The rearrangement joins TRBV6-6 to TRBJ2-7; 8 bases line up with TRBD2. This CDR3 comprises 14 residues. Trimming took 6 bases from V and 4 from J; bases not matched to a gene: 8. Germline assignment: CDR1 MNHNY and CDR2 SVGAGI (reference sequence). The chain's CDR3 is CASSPTGGGYEQYF. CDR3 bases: TGTGCCAGCAGCCCAACGGGGGGGGGTTACGAGCAGTACTTC.

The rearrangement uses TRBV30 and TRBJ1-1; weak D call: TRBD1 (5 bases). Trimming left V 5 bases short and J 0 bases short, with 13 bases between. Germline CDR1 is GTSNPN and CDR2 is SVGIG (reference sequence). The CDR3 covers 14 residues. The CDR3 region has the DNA TGTGCCTGGTCCGACCCAGGGATGAACACTGAAGCTTTCTTT. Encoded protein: CAWSDPGMNTEAFF.

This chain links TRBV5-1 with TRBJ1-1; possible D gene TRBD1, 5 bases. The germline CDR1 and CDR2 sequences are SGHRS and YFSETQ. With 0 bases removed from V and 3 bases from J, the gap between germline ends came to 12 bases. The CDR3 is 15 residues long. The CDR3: CASSLVGLSDTEAFF. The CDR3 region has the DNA TGCGCCAGCAGCTTGGTGGGGCTCTCCGACACTGAAGCTTTCTTT. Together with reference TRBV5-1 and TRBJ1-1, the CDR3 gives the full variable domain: KAGVTQTPRYLIKTRGQQVTLSCSPISGHRSVSWYQQTPGQGLQFLFEYFSETQRNKGNFPGRFSGRQFSNSRSEMNVSTLELGDSALYLCASSLVGLSDTEAFFGQGTRLTVV.

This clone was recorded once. CDR3 region: CASSEVGGGEDEQYF. The CDR3 nucleotides are TGTGCCAGCAGTGAAGTGGGAGGGGGCGAGGACGAGCAGTACTTC. This chain connects TRBV6-1 to TRBJ2-7; the D gene could be TRBD1 or TRBD2 (7 bases each). Germline V gene data show CDR1 as MNHNS and CDR2 as SASEGT. The V gene lost 1 base and the J gene lost 5 bases, with 15 bases spanning the gap. The CDR3 runs 15 residues.

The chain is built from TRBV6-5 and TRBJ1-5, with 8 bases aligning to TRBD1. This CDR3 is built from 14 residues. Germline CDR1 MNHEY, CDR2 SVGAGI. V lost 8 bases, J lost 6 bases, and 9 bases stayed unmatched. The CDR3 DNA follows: TGTGCCAGCGCCCGAACAGGGGGAGGTCAGCCCCAGCATTTT. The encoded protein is CASARTGGGQPQHF.

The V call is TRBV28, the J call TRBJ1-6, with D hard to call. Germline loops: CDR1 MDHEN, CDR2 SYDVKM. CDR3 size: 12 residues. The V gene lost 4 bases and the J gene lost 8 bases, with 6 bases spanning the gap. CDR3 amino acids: CASSSRDSPLHF. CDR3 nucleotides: TGTGCCAGCAGTTCTCGCGATTCACCCCTCCACTTT. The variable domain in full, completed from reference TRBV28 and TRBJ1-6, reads DVKVTQSSRYLVKRTGEKVFLECVQDMDHENMFWYRQDPGLGLRLIYFSYDVKMKEKGDIPEGYSVSREKKERFSLILESASTNQTSMYLCASSSRDSPLHFGNGTRLTVT.

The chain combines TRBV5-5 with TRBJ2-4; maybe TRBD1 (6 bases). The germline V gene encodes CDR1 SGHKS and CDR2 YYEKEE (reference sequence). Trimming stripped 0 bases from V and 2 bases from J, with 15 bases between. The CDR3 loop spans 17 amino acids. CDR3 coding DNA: TGTGCCAGCAGCTTGGCCGGTGCAGGGGTGTCCAAAAACATTCAGTACTTC. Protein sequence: CASSLAGAGVSKNIQYF.

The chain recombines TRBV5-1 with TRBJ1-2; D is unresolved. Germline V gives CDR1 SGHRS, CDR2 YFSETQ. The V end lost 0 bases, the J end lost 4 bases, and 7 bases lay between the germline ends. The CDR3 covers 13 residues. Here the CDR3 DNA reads TGCGCCAGCAGCTTGGACTTTTCCTATGGCTACACCTTC. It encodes CASSLDFSYGYTF.

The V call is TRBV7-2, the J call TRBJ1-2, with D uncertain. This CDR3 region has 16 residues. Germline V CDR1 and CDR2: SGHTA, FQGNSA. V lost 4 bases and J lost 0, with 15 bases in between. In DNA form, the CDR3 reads TGTGCCAGCAGCTCCTACATGGACGGAGCTAACTATGGCTACACCTTC. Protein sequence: CASSSYMDGANYGYTF.

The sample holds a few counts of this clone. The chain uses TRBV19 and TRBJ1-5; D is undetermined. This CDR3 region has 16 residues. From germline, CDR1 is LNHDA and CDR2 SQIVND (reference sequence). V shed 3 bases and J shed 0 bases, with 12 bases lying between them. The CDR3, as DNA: TGTGCCAGTAGTATGACACCAGTTCATAGCAATCAGCCCCAGCATTTT. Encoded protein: CASSMTPVHSNQPQHF.

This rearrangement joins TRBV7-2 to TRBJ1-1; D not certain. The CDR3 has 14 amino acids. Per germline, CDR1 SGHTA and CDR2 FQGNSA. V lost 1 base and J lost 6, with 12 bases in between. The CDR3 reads CASSLGGPVAEAFF. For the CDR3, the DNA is TGTGCCAGCAGCTTAGGAGGACCGGTCGCTGAAGCTTTCTTT.

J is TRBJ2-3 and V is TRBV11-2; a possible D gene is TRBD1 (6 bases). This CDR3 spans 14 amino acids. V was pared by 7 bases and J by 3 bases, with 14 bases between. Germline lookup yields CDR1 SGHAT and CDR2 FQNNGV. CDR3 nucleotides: TGTGCCAGCACCCCCAGAGGGACAACAGATACGCAGTATTTT. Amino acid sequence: CASTPRGTTDTQYF.

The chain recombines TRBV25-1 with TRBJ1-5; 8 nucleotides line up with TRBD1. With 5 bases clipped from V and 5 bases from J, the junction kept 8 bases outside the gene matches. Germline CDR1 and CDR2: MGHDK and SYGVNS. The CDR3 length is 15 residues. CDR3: CASSPGQGWDQPQHF. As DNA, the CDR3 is TGTGCCAGCAGTCCCGGACAGGGATGGGATCAGCCCCAGCATTTT.

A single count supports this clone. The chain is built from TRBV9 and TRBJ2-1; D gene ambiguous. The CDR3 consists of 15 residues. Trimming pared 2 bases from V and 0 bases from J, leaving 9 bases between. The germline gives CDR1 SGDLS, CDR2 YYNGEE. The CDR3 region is CASSVDGYSYNEQFF. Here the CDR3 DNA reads TGTGCCAGCAGCGTCGACGGTTACTCCTACAATGAGCAGTTCTTC.

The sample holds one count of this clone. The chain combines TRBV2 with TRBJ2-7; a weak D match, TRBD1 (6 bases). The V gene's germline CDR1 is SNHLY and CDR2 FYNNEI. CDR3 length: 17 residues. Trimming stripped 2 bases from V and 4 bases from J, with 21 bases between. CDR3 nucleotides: TGTGCCAGCAGTGAATCCCCGGGACACCGTCTTAAGTACGAGCAGTACTTC. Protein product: CASSESPGHRLKYEQYF.

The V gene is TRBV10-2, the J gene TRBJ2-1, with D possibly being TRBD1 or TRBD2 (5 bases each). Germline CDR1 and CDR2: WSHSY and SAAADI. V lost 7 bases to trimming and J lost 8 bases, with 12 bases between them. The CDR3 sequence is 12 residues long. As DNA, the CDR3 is TGCGCCAGCAATTCAGGGAGCGATGAGCAGTTCTTC. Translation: CASNSGSDEQFF.

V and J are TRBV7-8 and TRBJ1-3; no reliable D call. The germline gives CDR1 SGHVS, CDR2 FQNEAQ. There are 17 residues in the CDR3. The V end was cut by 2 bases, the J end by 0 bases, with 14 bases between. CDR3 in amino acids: CASSLFAVGNSGNTIYF. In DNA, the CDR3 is TGTGCCAGCAGCTTATTTGCGGTCGGTAACTCTGGAAACACCATATATTTT.

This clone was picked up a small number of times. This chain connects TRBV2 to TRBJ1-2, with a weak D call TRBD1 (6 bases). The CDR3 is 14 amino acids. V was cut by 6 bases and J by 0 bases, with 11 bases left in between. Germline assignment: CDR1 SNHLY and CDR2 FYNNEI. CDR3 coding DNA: TGTGCCAGCAGCCACCGGGACACTAACTATGGCTACACCTTC. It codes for CASSHRDTNYGYTF.

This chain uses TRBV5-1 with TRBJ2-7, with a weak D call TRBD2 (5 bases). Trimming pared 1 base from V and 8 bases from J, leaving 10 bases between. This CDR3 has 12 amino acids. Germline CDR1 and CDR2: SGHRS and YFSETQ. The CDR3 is CASSLIRDKQYF. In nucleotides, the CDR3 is TGCGCCAGCAGCTTGATCCGGGATAAGCAGTACTTC.

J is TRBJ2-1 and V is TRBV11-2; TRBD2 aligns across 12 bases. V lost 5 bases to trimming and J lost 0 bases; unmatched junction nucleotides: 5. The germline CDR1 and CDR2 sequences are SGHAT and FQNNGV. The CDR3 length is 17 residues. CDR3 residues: CASSPRLAGDSYNEQFF. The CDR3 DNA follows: TGTGCCAGCAGCCCCAGACTAGCGGGGGACTCCTACAATGAGCAGTTCTTC.

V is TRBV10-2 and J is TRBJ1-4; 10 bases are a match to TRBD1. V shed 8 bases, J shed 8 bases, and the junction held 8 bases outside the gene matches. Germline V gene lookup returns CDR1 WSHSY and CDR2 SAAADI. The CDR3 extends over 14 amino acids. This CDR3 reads CASGRTGGGEKLFF. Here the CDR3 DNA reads TGCGCCAGCGGGAGGACAGGGGGAGGAGAAAAACTGTTTTTT.

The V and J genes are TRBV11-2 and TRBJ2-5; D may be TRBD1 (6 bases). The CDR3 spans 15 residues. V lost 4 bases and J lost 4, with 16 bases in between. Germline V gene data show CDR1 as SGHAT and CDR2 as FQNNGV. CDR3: CASSSRTGFTETQYF. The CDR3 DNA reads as TGTGCCAGCAGCTCTCGTACAGGGTTCACAGAGACCCAGTACTTC.

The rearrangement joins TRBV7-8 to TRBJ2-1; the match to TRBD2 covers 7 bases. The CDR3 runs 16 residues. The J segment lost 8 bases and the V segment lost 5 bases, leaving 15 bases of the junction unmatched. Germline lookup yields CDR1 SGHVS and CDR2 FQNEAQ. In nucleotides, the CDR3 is TGTGCCAGCAGCGGGAGGCAGACTAGCATCGGCGATGAGCAGTTCTTC. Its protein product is CASSGRQTSIGDEQFF.

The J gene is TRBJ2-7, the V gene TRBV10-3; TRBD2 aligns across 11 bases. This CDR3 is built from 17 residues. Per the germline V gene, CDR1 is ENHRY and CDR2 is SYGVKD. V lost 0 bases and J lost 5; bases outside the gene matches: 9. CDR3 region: CAISESVASGGLDEQYF. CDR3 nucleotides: TGTGCCATCAGTGAGTCGGTGGCTAGCGGGGGGTTGGACGAGCAGTACTTC.

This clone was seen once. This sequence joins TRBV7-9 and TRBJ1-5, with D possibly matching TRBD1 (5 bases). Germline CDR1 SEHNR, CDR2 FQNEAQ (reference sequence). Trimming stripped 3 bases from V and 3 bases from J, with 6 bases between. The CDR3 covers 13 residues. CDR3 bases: TGTGCCAGCAGCTTGACAGACAATCAGCCCCAGCATTTT. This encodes CASSLTDNQPQHF.

For the CDR3, the DNA is TGTGCCAGCAGCTTTATGGGACAGACTGGAAACACCATATATTTT. Translating gives CASSFMGQTGNTIYF. The rearrangement links TRBV7-6 to TRBJ1-3; the match to TRBD1 covers 7 bases. Germline lookup yields CDR1 SGHVS and CDR2 FNYEAQ. Trimming cost V 3 bases and J 2 bases; bases outside gene matches: 4. The CDR3 runs 15 residues.

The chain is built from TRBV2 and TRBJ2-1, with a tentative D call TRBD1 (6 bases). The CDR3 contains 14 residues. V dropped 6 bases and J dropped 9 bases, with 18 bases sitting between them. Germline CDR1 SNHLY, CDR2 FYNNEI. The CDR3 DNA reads TGTGCCAGCAGAAAGGGACAAGCCGAGGGTGAGCAGTTCTTC. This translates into CASRKGQAEGEQFF. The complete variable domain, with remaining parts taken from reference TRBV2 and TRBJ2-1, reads EPEVTQTPSHQVTQMGQEVILRCVPISNHLYFYWYRQILGQKVEFLVSFYNNEISEKSEIFDDQFSVERPDGSNFTLKIRSTKLEDSAMYFCASRKGQAEGEQFFGPGTRLTVL.

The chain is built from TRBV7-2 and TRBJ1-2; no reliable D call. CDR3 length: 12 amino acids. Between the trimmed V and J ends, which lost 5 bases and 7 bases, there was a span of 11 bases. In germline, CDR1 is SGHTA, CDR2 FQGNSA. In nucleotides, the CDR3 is TGTGCCAGCAGCCCCCCCGGGTTTGGCTACACCTTC. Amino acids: CASSPPGFGYTF.

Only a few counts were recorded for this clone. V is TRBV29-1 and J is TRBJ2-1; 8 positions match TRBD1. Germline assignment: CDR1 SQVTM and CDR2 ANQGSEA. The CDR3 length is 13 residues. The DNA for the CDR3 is TGCAGGGCGGGGACAGGAAAAAACAATGAGCAGTTCTTC. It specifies CRAGTGKNNEQFF.

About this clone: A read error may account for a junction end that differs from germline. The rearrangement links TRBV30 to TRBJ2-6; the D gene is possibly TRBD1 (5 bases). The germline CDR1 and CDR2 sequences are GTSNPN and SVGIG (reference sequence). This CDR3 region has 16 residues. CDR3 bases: TGTGCCTGGAGTGCGGGCCTCTTTTCTGGGGCCAACGTCCCGACTTTC. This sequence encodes CAWSAGLFSGANVPTF.